The 12 T cell receptor beta chains listed next were all sequenced from one sample in a study of cytomegalovirus exposure and HLA in healthy donors. Vbeta (60) and Jbeta (13) primers were used in the PCR. The assay was immunoSEQ multiplex PCR, and TCRdb's table has in-frame clones only and misses some. The sample lists around 91,000 clones, approximately 64% seen once, with roughly 3% in the top ten. The sequencing input was PBMCs. Receptor source: a man aged 55 to 70 in good health and CMV-seronegative.

The gene calls are TRBV30 and TRBJ1-5, with 7 bases that match TRBD1. Germline trimming cut 0 bases from V and 4 bases from J; bases unmatched to any gene: 3. The CDR3 has 14 amino acids. The germline CDR1 and CDR2 sequences are GTSNPN and SVGIG (reference sequence). The CDR3 nucleotides are TGTGCCTGGAGTGTAGGGGGCCCGAATCAGCCCCAGCATTTT. Translated: CAWSVGGPNQPQHF.

V usage is TRBV10-3 and J usage is TRBJ1-2; 7 nucleotides line up with TRBD1. The J segment lost 4 bases and the V segment lost 7 bases, leaving 12 bases of the junction unmatched. Germline CDR1 and CDR2: ENHRY and SYGVKD. The CDR3 length is 15 residues. The CDR3 sequence: CAINGQAQSGYGYTF. CDR3 sequence (DNA): TGTGCCATCAACGGACAGGCCCAGTCGGGCTATGGCTACACCTTC.

V gene TRBV21-1 combines with J gene TRBJ2-3; the table's D call of TRBD1 was not tested on the DNA. TRBV21-1 is a pseudogene locus. The CDR3 covers 12 residues. The DNA for the CDR3 is TGTGCCAGCATCGACAGGGGGGATACGCAGTATTTT. Its protein is CASIDRGDTQYF.

V is TRBV19 and J is TRBJ1-5; D possibly corresponds to TRBD1 (5 bases). The CDR3 totals 14 residues. Deletions cut 1 base from V and 3 bases from J, with 7 bases between. The V gene's germline CDR1 is LNHDA and CDR2 SQIVND (reference sequence). As DNA, the CDR3 is TGTGCCAGTAGTATAGCCAGGGCCAATCAGCCCCAGCATTTT. This gives the protein CASSIARANQPQHF.

CDR3 sequence (DNA): TGTGCCATCATGGGGCTAGCGGGGGCGGAGCAGTTCTTC. Residues: CAIMGLAGAEQFF. J is TRBJ2-1 and V is TRBV10-3; 10 bases line up with TRBD2. Unmatched junction bases numbered 7, after V lost 7 bases and J lost 10 bases. The CDR3 totals 13 residues. CDR1 is ENHRY, CDR2 SYGVKD, per germline.

This chain uses TRBV14 with TRBJ2-7; 7 nucleotides match TRBD2. The V and J ends lost 0 bases and 0 bases, in that order; junction bases with no gene match: 11. Per germline, CDR1 SGHDN and CDR2 FVKESK. This CDR3 contains 18 residues. CDR3 nucleotides: TGTGCCAGCAGCCAAGAGTCTTTCGGGAGGCCACACTCCTACGAGCAGTACTTC. Protein: CASSQESFGRPHSYEQYF.

The rearrangement links TRBV5-1 to TRBJ1-1; D uncertain. Germline-derived CDR1 and CDR2 are SGHRS and YFSETQ. V was cut by 2 bases and J by 1 base, with 9 bases left in between. The CDR3 has 14 amino acids. The CDR3 sequence: CASSLKYRNTEAFF. Written as DNA, the CDR3 is TGCGCCAGCAGCTTAAAGTACAGGAACACTGAAGCTTTCTTT.

The DNA of the CDR3 is TGTGCCAGCAGCCTCCGACTAGCGGGTTACACAGATACGCAGTATTTT. Its translation is CASSLRLAGYTDTQYF. The V call is TRBV7-2, the J call TRBJ2-3, with 10 bases matching TRBD2. V shed 5 bases and J 2 bases; nucleotides not matched to a gene: 7. The CDR3 length is 16 residues. Germline lookup yields CDR1 SGHTA and CDR2 FQGNSA.

This sequence joins TRBV5-1 and TRBJ2-7, with 9 bases fitting TRBD1. This CDR3 has 14 amino acids. The germline V gene encodes CDR1 SGHRS and CDR2 YFSETQ. V lost 4 bases, J lost 3 bases, and 5 bases stayed unmatched. The CDR3 sequence is CASSRTGVFYEQYF. CDR3 sequence (DNA): TGCGCCAGCAGCAGGACAGGGGTATTCTACGAGCAGTACTTC.

V is TRBV18 and J is TRBJ1-4, with D tentatively TRBD1 (6 bases). CDR1 and CDR2 from the germline V gene are KGHSH and LQKENI. The CDR3 is 13 amino acids. V shed 3 bases and J shed 7 bases, with 9 bases lying between them. CDR3: CASSPVGGEKLFF. The CDR3 nucleotides are TGTGCCAGCTCACCCGTAGGGGGTGAAAAACTGTTTTTT.

The chain carries TRBV15 and TRBJ2-5, with TRBD1 matching 7 bases. The germline V gene encodes CDR1 LNHNV and CDR2 YYDKDF (reference sequence). CDR3 length equals 15 residues. The J segment lost 2 bases and the V segment lost 6 bases, leaving 9 bases of the junction unmatched. The CDR3 sequence is CATRELTGKQETQYF. In nucleotides, the CDR3 is TGTGCCACCAGGGAACTGACAGGGAAGCAAGAGACCCAGTACTTC.

The rearrangement uses TRBV19 and TRBJ1-6; 8 nucleotides align to TRBD1. The CDR3 extends over 13 amino acids. Germline-derived CDR1 and CDR2 are LNHDA and SQIVND (reference sequence). The V gene end was trimmed by 5 bases and the J gene end by 9 bases; junction bases not matched to a gene: 3. The CDR3 loop is CASSPDRASPLHF. The DNA for the CDR3 is TGTGCCAGTAGTCCGGACAGGGCTTCACCCCTCCACTTT.